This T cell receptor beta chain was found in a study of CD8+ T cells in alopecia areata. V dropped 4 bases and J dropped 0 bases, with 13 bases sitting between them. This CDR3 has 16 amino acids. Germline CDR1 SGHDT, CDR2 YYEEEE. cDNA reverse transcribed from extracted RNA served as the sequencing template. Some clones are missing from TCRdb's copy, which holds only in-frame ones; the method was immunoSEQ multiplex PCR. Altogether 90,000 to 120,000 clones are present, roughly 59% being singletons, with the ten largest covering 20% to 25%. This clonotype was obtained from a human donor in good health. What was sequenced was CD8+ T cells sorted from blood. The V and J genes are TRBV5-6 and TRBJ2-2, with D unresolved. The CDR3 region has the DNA TGTGCCAGCAGCCCCCAGATAACCGCGAACACCGGGGAGCTGTTTTTT. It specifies CASSPQITANTGELFF. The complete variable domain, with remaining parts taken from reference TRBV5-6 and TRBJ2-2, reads DAGVTQSPTHLIKTRGQQVTLRCSPKSGHDTVSWYQQALGQGPQFIFQYYEEEERQRGNFPDRFSGHQFPNYSSELNVNALLLGDSALYLCASSPQITANTGELFFGEGSRLTVL.